This TCR beta chain was sequenced during a study of beta chain features in type 1 diabetes. Study context: There was similarity between patients and healthy donors in age, gender and cell yields. Study findings and constraints: For patients, the naive, central memory and Treg TCRB repertoires appeared more alike than for healthy donors. Reads derived from cDNA could over-represent cells showing high TCR expression. Shorter templates might be favored by PCR, and equally so in patients and in controls. Across all four CD4+ subsets, people with type 1 diabetes showed modestly shorter TCRB CDR3s.

Of note for this clone: What it recognizes is unknown.

CDR3 size: 14 residues. V was shortened by 0 bases and J by 5 bases, with 10 bases between the two germline ends. Per the germline V gene, CDR1 is LNHNV and CDR2 is YYDKDF (reference sequence). Expressed TCRB transcripts were sequenced because the entire RNA isolate underwent reverse transcription. Profiling relied on immunoSEQ multiplex PCR, and the TCRdb table lists in-frame clones only, not all of them. The sample carries 160,000 or so clones, approximately 8.8% recorded once. The sequencing input was central memory CD4+ T cells from blood. The clonotype originates from a woman in her twenties or thirties with type 1 diabetes. The V and J genes are TRBV15 and TRBJ2-5; possibly TRBD1 for D (6 bases). The CDR3 DNA reads TGTGCCACCAGCAGAGATCGCCAGGGGGAGACCCAGTACTTC. It translates to CATSRDRQGETQYF.